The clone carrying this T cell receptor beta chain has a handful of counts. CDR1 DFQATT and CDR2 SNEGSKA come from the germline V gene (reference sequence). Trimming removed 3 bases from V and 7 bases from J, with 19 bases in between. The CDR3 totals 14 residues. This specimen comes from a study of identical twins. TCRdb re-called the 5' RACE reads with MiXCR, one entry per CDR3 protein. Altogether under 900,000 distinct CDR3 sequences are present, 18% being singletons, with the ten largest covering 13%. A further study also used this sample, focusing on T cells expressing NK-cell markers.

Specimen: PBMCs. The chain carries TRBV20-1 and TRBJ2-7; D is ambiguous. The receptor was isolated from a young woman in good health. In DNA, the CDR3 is TGCAGTGCTAGCTTGGGAACCCTACTTACGGAGCAGTACTTC. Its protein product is CSASLGTLLTEQYF.